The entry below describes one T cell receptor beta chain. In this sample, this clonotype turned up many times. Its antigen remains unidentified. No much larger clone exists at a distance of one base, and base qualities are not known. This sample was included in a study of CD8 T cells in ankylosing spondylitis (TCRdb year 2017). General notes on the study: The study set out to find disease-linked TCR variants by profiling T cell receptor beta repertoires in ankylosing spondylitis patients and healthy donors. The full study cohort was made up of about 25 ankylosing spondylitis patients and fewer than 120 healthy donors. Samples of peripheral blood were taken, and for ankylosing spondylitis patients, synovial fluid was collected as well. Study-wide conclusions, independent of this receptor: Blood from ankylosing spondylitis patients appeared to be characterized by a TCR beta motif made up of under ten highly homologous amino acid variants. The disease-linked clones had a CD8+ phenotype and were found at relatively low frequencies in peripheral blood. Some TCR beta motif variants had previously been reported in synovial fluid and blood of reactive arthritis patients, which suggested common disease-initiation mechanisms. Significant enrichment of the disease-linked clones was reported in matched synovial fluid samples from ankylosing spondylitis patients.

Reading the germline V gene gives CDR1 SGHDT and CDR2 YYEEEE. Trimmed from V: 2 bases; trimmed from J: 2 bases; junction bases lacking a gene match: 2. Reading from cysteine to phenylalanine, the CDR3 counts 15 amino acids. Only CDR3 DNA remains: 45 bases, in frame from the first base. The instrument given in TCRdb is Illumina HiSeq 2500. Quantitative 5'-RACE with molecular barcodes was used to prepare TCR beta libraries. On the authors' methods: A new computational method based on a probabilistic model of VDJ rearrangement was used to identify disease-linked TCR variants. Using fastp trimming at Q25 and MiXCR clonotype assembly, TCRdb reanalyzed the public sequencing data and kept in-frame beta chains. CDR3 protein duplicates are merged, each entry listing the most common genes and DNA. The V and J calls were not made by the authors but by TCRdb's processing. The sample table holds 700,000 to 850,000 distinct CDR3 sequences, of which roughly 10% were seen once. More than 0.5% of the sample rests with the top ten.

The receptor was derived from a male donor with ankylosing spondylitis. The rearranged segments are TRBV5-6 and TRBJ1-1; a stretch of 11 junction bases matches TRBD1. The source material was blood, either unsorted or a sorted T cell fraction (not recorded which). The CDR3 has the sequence CASSFGTGGNTEAFF. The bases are TGTGCCAGCAGCTTCGGGACAGGGGGTAACACTGAAGCTTTCTTT.